This T cell receptor beta chain originates from a study of Graves' ophthalmopathy and Graves' hyperthyroidism. Across the whole study: Blood was drawn at initial diagnosis, before any treatment.

This clonotype appeared many times. The TCR beta CDR3 regions underwent amplification from RNA transcripts. HTBI primers served in a first-round RT-PCR, which a second-round multiplex PCR followed. Using its own MiXCR run on the multiplex PCR reads, TCRdb lists one record per CDR3 protein. The sample carries roughly 170,000 distinct CDR3 sequences, approximately 40% recorded once. This clonotype originated in a young man with Graves' ophthalmopathy. Sequencing was performed on peripheral blood.

Here the CDR3 reads CASSLESGGSYEQYF. For the CDR3, the DNA is TGTGCCAGCAGTTTAGAGTCGGGGGGATCCTACGAGCAGTACTTC. The chain employs TRBV12-3 or TRBV12-4 and TRBJ2-7; the match to TRBD2 covers 7 bases. With V trimmed by 1 base and J by 1 base, 4 bases remained unmatched. The CDR3 contains 15 residues.